Below, 19 T cell receptor beta chains from the same sample are listed, as sequenced in a study of regulatory T cells in long-lasting Graves disease. iRepertoire HTBI primers and Arm-PCR of CDR3 regions built TCR beta libraries. TCRdb reanalysed the multiplex PCR reads using MiXCR and keeps one entry per CDR3 protein. The sample includes under 450,000 distinct CDR3 sequences, about 20% of them seen just once. Specified time point: persistent/refractory GD, antithyroid drugs over 5 years with positive TRAb. From PBMCs, RNA was extracted and then used to make the TCR library. This sample comprised peripheral blood mononuclear cells (PBMCs), obtained when the disease was refractory, from a patient treated with antithyroid drugs. The source is a female donor with Graves disease.

In its sample, this clonotype was seen a few times. The rearrangement uses TRBV3-1 and TRBJ2-7; tentatively, D is TRBD2 (5 bases). Germline V lookup: CDR1 LGHDT, CDR2 YNNKEL (reference sequence). The germline V and J ends were trimmed by 5 bases and 0 bases, with 14 bases remaining between them. The CDR3 covers 15 residues. The CDR3 region is CASSAPGSVSYEQYF. CDR3 coding DNA: TGTGCCAGCAGCGCCCCGGGGTCAGTCTCCTACGAGCAGTACTTC.

The J gene is TRBJ2-7, the V gene TRBV3-1, with 7 bases that match TRBD2. V was clipped by 1 base and J by 4 bases; unmatched bases: 4. The CDR3 has 14 residues. Germline CDR1 LGHDT, CDR2 YNNKEL (reference sequence). CDR3 DNA: TGTGCCAGCAGCCAAGGTAGCGGGCGGTACGAGCAGTACTTC. Its translation is CASSQGSGRYEQYF.

This clonotype was seen only a few times. The chain recombines TRBV20-1 with TRBJ1-2; weak D call: TRBD1 (5 bases). The CDR3 extends over 12 amino acids. Germline-derived CDR1 and CDR2 are DFQATT and SNEGSKA (reference sequence). Trimming shortened V by 2 bases and J by 7 bases, and 11 bases separated the two germline ends. CDR3 loop: CSARLGAGGYTF. CDR3 sequence (DNA): TGCAGTGCTAGACTTGGGGCGGGTGGCTACACCTTC.

The rearrangement links TRBV24-1 to TRBJ2-5, with TRBD2 as a possible D gene (5 bases). The CDR3 runs 16 residues. Trimming pared 4 bases from V and 5 bases from J, leaving 19 bases between. Germline lookup yields CDR1 KGHDR and CDR2 SFDVKD. CDR3: CATSDASGYPPETQYF. Here the CDR3 DNA reads TGTGCCACCAGTGACGCCAGCGGTTACCCTCCTGAGACCCAGTACTTC.

This clonotype was seen a handful of times. The CDR3 bases are TGTGCCAGCAGCCCACCCAGGAGGGGGCCGGGCACCGGGGAGCTGTTTTTT. Amino acids: CASSPPRRGPGTGELFF. The rearrangement uses TRBV12-3 or TRBV12-4 and TRBJ2-2; tentative D call: TRBD1 (7 bases). V was trimmed by 6 bases and J by 4 bases, leaving 21 bases between them. The CDR3 runs to 17 residues.

The table lists this clonotype with a few counts. The chain links TRBV20-1 to TRBJ2-7; no clear D. The CDR3 runs 14 residues. V dropped 4 bases and J dropped 0 bases, with 13 bases sitting between them. Germline V lookup: CDR1 DFQATT, CDR2 SNEGSKA (reference sequence). CDR3 DNA sequence: TGCAGTGCTACCGACCGCGCAAGCTCCTACGAGCAGTACTTC. Its translation is CSATDRASSYEQYF.

Many counts were recorded for this clonotype. CDR3 in DNA: TGTGCCAGCAGTAACCGGGACAGCTCCTACGAGCAGTACTTC. Its translation: CASSNRDSSYEQYF. V is TRBV11-1 and J is TRBJ2-7; the match to TRBD1 covers 7 bases. Per the germline V gene, CDR1 is SGHAT and CDR2 is FQDESV (reference sequence). With 6 bases clipped from V and 0 bases from J, the junction kept 5 bases outside the gene matches. This CDR3 is 14 amino acids long.

This clonotype has more than one count but fewer than ten. The DNA for the CDR3 is TGCGCCAGCAGCTCCGCGGGTTTAGGGAGTTACAATGAGCAGTTCTTC. This gives the protein CASSSAGLGSYNEQFF. V and J are TRBV5-1 and TRBJ2-1; D may be TRBD2 (5 bases). The CDR3 extends over 16 amino acids. Deletions cut 3 bases from V and 4 bases from J, with 17 bases between. From germline, CDR1 is SGHRS and CDR2 YFSETQ.

The table lists this clonotype with a few counts. V is TRBV15 and J is TRBJ1-3; possibly TRBD1 for D (5 bases). V dropped 2 bases and J dropped 2 bases, with 13 bases sitting between them. The CDR3 sequence is 16 residues long. The germline V gene has CDR1 LNHNV and CDR2 YYDKDF (reference sequence). CDR3 protein: CATSRRSEGAGNTIYF. The CDR3 coding sequence is TGTGCCACCAGCAGAAGGTCAGAAGGGGCTGGAAACACCATATATTTT.

This chain links TRBV29-1 with TRBJ1-1; 9 nucleotides line up with TRBD1. CDR3 length: 13 amino acids. The V gene's germline CDR1 is SQVTM and CDR2 ANQGSEA. CDR3 nucleotide sequence: TGCGGTGGGGGACAGGGTCCGAACACTGAAGCTTTCTTT. It yields the protein CGGGQGPNTEAFF.

This clonotype was observed a handful of times. The chain combines TRBV6-5 with TRBJ2-5; D not resolved. Germline V gene sequence: CDR1 MNHEY, CDR2 SVGAGI. The CDR3 is 13 residues long. V gave up 4 bases and J gave up 7 bases, with 13 bases separating them. CDR3 amino acids: CASSLSAVRTQYF. The CDR3 region has the DNA TGTGCCAGCAGTTTATCAGCCGTGAGGACCCAGTACTTC.

The V call is TRBV18, the J call TRBJ1-5, with D unclear. The CDR3 is 15 amino acids. Germline V gives CDR1 KGHSH, CDR2 LQKENI. Trimming took off 5 bases at V and 4 bases at J, with 15 bases between the two ends. CDR3 region: CASSSSGGQNQPQHF. For the CDR3, the DNA is TGTGCCAGCTCATCCTCCGGAGGGCAAAATCAGCCCCAGCATTTT.

This clonotype was recorded at least ten times. This chain links TRBV27 with TRBJ1-5; possible D gene TRBD1, 6 bases. There are 15 residues in the CDR3. In germline, CDR1 is MNHEY, CDR2 SMNVEV (reference sequence). V lost 2 bases and J lost 5, with 13 bases in between. CDR3 sequence: CASSLQTGLDQPQHF. DNA of the CDR3: TGTGCCAGCAGTTTACAAACAGGGTTGGATCAGCCCCAGCATTTT.

In this sample, this clonotype turned up a few times. The junction differs from germline at one of its ends, possibly a read error. CDR3 protein: CTSKSEGKGTEAFF. The CDR3 nucleotides are TGTACCAGCAAGTCAGAGGGAAAGGGCACTGAAGCTTTCTTT. The V and J genes are TRBV6-1 and TRBJ1-1; D call uncertain. The V gene's germline CDR1 is MNHNS and CDR2 SASEGT. The CDR3 consists of 14 residues.

Ten or more counts support this clonotype. The chain combines TRBV11-2 with TRBJ1-3; TRBD1 is a possible D gene (6 bases). The CDR3 totals 15 residues. With 5 bases removed from V and 5 bases from J, the gap between germline ends came to 16 bases. Germline V gene sequence: CDR1 SGHAT, CDR2 FQNNGV. The CDR3 DNA follows: TGTGCCAGCAGCCCCACGTGGGGGCTAAGAAACACCATATATTTT. Protein sequence: CASSPTWGLRNTIYF.

The genes are TRBV13 and TRBJ1-3; no firm D call. There are 15 residues in the CDR3. The V gene's germline CDR1 is PRHDT and CDR2 FYEKMQ (reference sequence). Trimming left V 8 bases short and J 4 bases short, with 18 bases between. The CDR3 loop is CASDGGPLSGNTIYF. In DNA, the CDR3 is TGTGCCAGCGATGGAGGACCCCTCTCAGGAAACACCATATATTTT.

This clonotype was seen a handful of times. The chain links TRBV7-9 to TRBJ1-4, with D possibly being TRBD1 (5 bases). CDR1 is SEHNR, CDR2 FQNEAQ, per germline (reference sequence). The V gene lost 3 bases and the J gene lost 10 bases, with 15 bases spanning the gap. CDR3 length equals 14 residues. CDR3 in amino acids: CASSLGRLGGKLFF. CDR3 in DNA: TGTGCCAGCAGCTTGGGGCGGCTGGGGGGAAAACTGTTTTTT. The complete variable domain, with remaining parts taken from reference TRBV7-9 and TRBJ1-4, reads DTGVSQNPRHKITKRGQNVTFRCDPISEHNRLYWYRQTLGQGPEFLTYFQNEAQLEKSRLLSDRFSAERPKGSFSTLEIQRTEQGDSAMYLCASSLGRLGGKLFFGSGTQLSVL.

The CDR3 reads CASSNSPGFQPQHF. In DNA form, the CDR3 reads TGTGCCAGTAGTAATTCCCCAGGGTTTCAGCCCCAGCATTTT. The rearrangement uses TRBV19 and TRBJ1-5; TRBD1 is a possible D gene (5 bases). Germline V lookup: CDR1 LNHDA, CDR2 SQIVND (reference sequence). The CDR3 covers 14 residues. Trimming removed 4 bases from V and 6 bases from J, with 13 bases in between.

Concerning this clonotype itself: The germline gene is not matched at one end of the junction; a read error may be the cause. V and J are TRBV19 and TRBJ1-2; D not certain. This CDR3 has 13 residues. CDR1 is LNHDA, CDR2 SQIVND, per germline (reference sequence). The CDR3 spells CSSSIKSNYGYTF. As DNA, the CDR3 is TGTTCCAGTAGTATCAAGAGTAACTATGGCTACACCTTC.